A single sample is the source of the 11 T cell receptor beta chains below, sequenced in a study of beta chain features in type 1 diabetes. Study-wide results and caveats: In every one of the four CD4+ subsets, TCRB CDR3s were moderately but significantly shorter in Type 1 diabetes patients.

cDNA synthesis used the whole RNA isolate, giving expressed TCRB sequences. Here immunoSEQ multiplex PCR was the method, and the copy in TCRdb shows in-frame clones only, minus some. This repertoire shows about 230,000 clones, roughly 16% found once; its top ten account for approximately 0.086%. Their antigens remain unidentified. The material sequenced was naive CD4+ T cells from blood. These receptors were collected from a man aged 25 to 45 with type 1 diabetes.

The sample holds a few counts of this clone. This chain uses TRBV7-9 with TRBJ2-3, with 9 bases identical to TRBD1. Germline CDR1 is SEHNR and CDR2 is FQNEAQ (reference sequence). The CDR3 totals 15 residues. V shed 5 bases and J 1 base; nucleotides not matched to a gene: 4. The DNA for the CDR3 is TGTGCCAGCAGCCCGGGACAGGGTGGCACAGATACGCAGTATTTT. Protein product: CASSPGQGGTDTQYF.

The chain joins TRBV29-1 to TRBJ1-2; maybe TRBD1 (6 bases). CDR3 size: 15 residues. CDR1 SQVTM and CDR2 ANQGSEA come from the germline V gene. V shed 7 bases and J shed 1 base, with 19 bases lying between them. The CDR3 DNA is TGCAGCGCAATCGTCGGGCAGGGGATTAACTATGGCTACACCTTC. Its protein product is CSAIVGQGINYGYTF. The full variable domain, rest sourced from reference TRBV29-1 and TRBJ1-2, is SAVISQKPSRDICQRGTSLTIQCQVDSQVTMMFWYRQQPGQSLTLIATANQGSEATYESGFVIDKFPISRPNLTFSTLTVSNMSPEDSSIYLCSAIVGQGINYGYTFGSGTRLTVV.

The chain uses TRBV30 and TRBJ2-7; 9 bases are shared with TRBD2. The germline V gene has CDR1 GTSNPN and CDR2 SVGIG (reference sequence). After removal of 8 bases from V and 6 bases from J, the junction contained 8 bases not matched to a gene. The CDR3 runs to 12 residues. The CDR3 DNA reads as TGTGCCCGTAGCGGGAGACGGGGCGAGCAGTACTTC. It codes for CARSGRRGEQYF.

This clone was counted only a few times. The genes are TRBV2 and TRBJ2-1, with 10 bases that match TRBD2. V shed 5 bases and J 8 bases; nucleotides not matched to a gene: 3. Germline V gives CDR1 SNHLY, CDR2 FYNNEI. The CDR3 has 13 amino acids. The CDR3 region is CASSSGGDYEQFF. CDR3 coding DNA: TGTGCCAGCAGTAGCGGGGGGGACTATGAGCAGTTCTTC.

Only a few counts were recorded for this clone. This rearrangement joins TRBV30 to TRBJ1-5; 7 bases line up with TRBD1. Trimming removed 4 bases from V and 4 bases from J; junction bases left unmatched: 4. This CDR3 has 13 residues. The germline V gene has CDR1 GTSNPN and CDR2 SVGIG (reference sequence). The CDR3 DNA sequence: TGTGCCTGGAAACCAGGGGGTAATCAGCCCCAGCATTTT. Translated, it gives CAWKPGGNQPQHF.

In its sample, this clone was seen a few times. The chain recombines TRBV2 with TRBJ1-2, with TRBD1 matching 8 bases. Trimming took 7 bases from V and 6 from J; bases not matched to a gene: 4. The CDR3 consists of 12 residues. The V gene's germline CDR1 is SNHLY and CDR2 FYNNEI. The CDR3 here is CASTQGAHGYTF. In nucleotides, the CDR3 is TGTGCCAGCACTCAGGGGGCACATGGCTACACCTTC. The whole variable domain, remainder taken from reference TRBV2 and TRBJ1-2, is EPEVTQTPSHQVTQMGQEVILRCVPISNHLYFYWYRQILGQKVEFLVSFYNNEISEKSEIFDDQFSVERPDGSNFTLKIRSTKLEDSAMYFCASTQGAHGYTFGSGTRLTVV.

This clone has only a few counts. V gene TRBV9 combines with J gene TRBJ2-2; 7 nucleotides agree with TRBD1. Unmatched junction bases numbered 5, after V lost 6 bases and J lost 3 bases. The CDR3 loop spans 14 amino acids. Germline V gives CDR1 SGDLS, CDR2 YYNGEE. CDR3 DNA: TGTGCCAGCACGTGGACAGGTGACACCGGGGAGCTGTTTTTT. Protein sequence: CASTWTGDTGELFF.

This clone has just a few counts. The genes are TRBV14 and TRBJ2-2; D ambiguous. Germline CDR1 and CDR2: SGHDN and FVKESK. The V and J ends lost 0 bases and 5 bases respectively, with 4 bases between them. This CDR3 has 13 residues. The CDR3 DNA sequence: TGTGCCAGCAGCCAAGATCGAACCGGGGAGCTGTTTTTT. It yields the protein CASSQDRTGELFF.

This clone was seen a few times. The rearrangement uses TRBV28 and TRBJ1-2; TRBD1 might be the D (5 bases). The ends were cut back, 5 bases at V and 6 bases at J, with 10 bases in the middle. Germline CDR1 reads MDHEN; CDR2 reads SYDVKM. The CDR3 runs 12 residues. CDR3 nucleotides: TGTGCCAGCAGTGGACATGGGCATGGCTACACCTTC. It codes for CASSGHGHGYTF.

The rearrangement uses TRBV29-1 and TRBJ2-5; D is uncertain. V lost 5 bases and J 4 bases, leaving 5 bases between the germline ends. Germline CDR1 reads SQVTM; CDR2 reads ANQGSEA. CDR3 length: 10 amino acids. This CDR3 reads CSVIVETQYF. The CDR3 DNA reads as TGCAGCGTTATTGTAGAGACCCAGTACTTC.

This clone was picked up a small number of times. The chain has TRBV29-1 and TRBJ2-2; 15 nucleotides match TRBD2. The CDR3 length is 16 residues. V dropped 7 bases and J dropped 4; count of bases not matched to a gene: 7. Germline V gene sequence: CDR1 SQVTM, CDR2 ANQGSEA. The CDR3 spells CSAGTSGRSITGELFF. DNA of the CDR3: TGCAGCGCTGGGACTAGCGGGAGGTCAATCACCGGGGAGCTGTTTTTT.